This TCR beta chain was sequenced in a study of blood T cells in healthy people across ages. Findings of the study overall: Naive and antigen-experienced cells could not be conclusively compared, given unsorted PBMCs.

As concerns this clonotype: Antigen specificity is unknown.

A second PCR, run for roughly 7 to 11 cycles, used a sample-barcoded 5' primer plus a J-beta primer mix. Using its own MiXCR run on the 5' RACE reads, TCRdb lists one record per CDR3 protein. The table records 600,000 to 900,000 distinct CDR3 sequences, roughly 25% of them present only once. Germline lookup yields CDR1 DFQATT and CDR2 SNEGSKA (reference sequence). The CDR3 covers 15 residues. J gave up 4 bases and V 2 bases, and 2 bases lay outside the gene matches. In addition, the sample was reused for a study of T cells of mothers and their children. As reported in that work: Pairs that are related and pairs that are unrelated have TCR recombination output shaped similarly by thymic selection.

The sequenced sample was blood. The sequence derives from a boy aged 5-17 years in good health. The chain is built from TRBV20-1 and TRBJ2-1, with TRBD2 matching 13 bases. Here the CDR3 reads CSARTSGGAYNEQFF. CDR3 sequence (DNA): TGCAGTGCTAGAACTAGCGGGGGGGCATACAATGAGCAGTTCTTC.